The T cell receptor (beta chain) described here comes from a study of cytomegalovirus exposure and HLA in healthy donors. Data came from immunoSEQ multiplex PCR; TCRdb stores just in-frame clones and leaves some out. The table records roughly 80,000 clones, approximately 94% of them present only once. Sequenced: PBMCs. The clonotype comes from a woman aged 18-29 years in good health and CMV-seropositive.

CDR3: CASSKTGGMGNTEAFF. The CDR3 nucleotides are TGTGCCAGCAGCAAGACAGGGGGAATGGGGAACACTGAAGCTTTCTTT. The chain combines TRBV7-8 with TRBJ1-1, with TRBD1 matching over 9 bases. Germline assignment: CDR1 SGHVS and CDR2 FQNEAQ. This CDR3 region has 16 residues. Trimming at V came to 5 bases and at J to 1 base, leaving 8 bases not matched to a gene.